The 20 T cell receptor beta chains below come from one sample, sequenced in a study of beta chain features in type 1 diabetes. The entirety of the isolated RNA underwent reverse transcription, so expressed TCRB transcripts were sequenced. The assay was immunoSEQ multiplex PCR, and TCRdb's table has in-frame clones only and misses some. The profile covers under 300,000 clones, with about 26% appearing a single time and roughly 4% taken by the ten largest. Sequencing used central memory CD4+ T cells from blood. The receptors stem from a man younger than 45 in good health.

The V call is TRBV5-4, the J call TRBJ2-2, with D possibly TRBD2 on 6 matching bases. CDR3 length: 15 amino acids. V was shortened by 6 bases and J by 5 bases, with 17 bases between the two germline ends. From germline, CDR1 is SGHNT and CDR2 YYREEE (reference sequence). The CDR3 is CASTLYGTSTGELFF. In DNA, the CDR3 is TGTGCCAGCACCTTATATGGGACTTCGACCGGGGAGCTGTTTTTT.

The chain recombines TRBV6-6 with TRBJ2-5, with D uncertain. Deletions cut 3 bases from V and 4 bases from J, with 15 bases between. From germline, CDR1 is MNHNY and CDR2 SVGAGI (reference sequence). CDR3 size: 15 residues. CDR3 loop: CASSYEGIKLETQYF. For the CDR3, the DNA is TGTGCCAGCAGTTATGAAGGGATTAAGTTAGAGACCCAGTACTTC.

Notes on this clone: Additional DNA sequences in this sample encode the identical CDR3. This chain links TRBV6-5 with TRBJ2-7, with D possibly being TRBD2 (5 bases). Germline V gene lookup returns CDR1 MNHEY and CDR2 SVGAGI. V dropped 5 bases and J dropped 5 bases, with 7 bases sitting between them. The CDR3 runs to 11 residues. CDR3 bases: TGTGCCAGCAGTACTAGAGACGAGCAGTACTTC. As protein: CASSTRDEQYF.

The CDR3, as DNA: TGTGCCAGCAGCTTGGAGTTAGCTAACTATGGCTACACCTTC. It is translated as CASSLELANYGYTF. The rearrangement joins TRBV7-2 to TRBJ1-2; D remains unclear. Between the trimmed V and J ends, which lost 3 bases and 0 bases, there was a span of 8 bases. This CDR3 is built from 14 residues. In germline, CDR1 is SGHTA, CDR2 FQGNSA.

This clone was detected only a few times. The chain joins TRBV4-1 to TRBJ2-5, with D unclear. Trimming pared 5 bases from V and 4 bases from J, leaving 14 bases between. Germline V gives CDR1 MGHRA, CDR2 YSYEKL. The CDR3 extends over 14 amino acids. CDR3 sequence: CASSGRFLGETQYF. The DNA for the CDR3 is TGCGCCAGCAGCGGACGTTTCTTGGGAGAGACCCAGTACTTC.

Comment on this clone: Other nucleotide sequences from this sample produce the same CDR3. This CDR3 is CASSRGQQETQYF. The CDR3 region has the DNA TGTGCCAGCAGCCGCGGACAGCAAGAGACCCAGTACTTC. The rearrangement uses TRBV7-2 and TRBJ2-5; TRBD1 is a possible D gene (6 bases). The CDR3 has 13 residues. Germline V gene data show CDR1 as SGHTA and CDR2 as FQGNSA. Between the trimmed V and J ends, which lost 5 bases and 2 bases, there was a span of 9 bases. The full variable domain, its missing parts supplied by reference TRBV7-2 and TRBJ2-5, is GAGVSQSPSNKVTEKGKDVELRCDPISGHTALYWYRQSLGQGLEFLIYFQGNSAPDKSGLPSDRFSAERTGGSVSTLTIQRTQQEDSAVYLCASSRGQQETQYFGPGTRLLVL.

The chain has TRBV28 and TRBJ2-7; D possibly corresponds to TRBD2 (6 bases). CDR1 is MDHEN and CDR2 is SYDVKM in the germline V gene. Trimming cost V 2 bases and J 7 bases, with 12 bases left between them. The CDR3 is 13 amino acids. The CDR3 loop reads CASSLRLRGEQYF. CDR3 nucleotide sequence: TGTGCCAGCAGTTTACGCCTTCGGGGGGAGCAGTACTTC.

The chain is built from TRBV12-2 and TRBJ1-2. TRBV12-2 is a documented pseudogene. This CDR3 is built from 16 residues. CDR3 amino acids: CASRLVSTEAVCGYTF. The CDR3 DNA follows: TGTGCAAGTCGCTTAGTTTCCACGGAGGCGGTTTGTGGCTACACCTTC.

The table lists this clone with many counts. V is TRBV5-1 and J is TRBJ2-5; D unresolved. V lost 4 bases to trimming and J lost 2 bases, with 9 bases between them. CDR1 is SGHRS and CDR2 is YFSETQ in the germline V gene. The CDR3 spans 13 residues. CDR3 sequence: CASSPARQETQYF. The CDR3, as DNA: TGCGCCAGCAGCCCGGCGAGACAAGAGACCCAGTACTTC.

The sample holds a few counts of this clone. This may arise from a read error, as a much more abundant clone is one base away. This rearrangement joins TRBV4-3 to TRBJ2-1, with D perhaps TRBD1 (6 bases). This CDR3 has 16 amino acids. CDR1 is LGHNA and CDR2 is YSLEER in the germline V gene. Trimming left V 5 bases short and J 10 bases short, with 24 bases between. Written as DNA, the CDR3 is TGCGCCAGCAGCGCCTCAGGGGTAACCGAAACATGGGAGCAGTTCTTC. Protein: CASSASGVTETWEQFF.

J is TRBJ1-2 and V is TRBV4-1, with unresolved D. The CDR3 is 13 amino acids. Trimming left V 2 bases short and J 1 base short, with 5 bases between. The germline V gene encodes CDR1 MGHRA and CDR2 YSYEKL. In DNA form, the CDR3 reads TGCGCCAGCAGCCAACCGGGTAACTATGGCTACACCTTC. It encodes CASSQPGNYGYTF.

The V gene is TRBV30, the J gene TRBJ2-7; D is unclear. V was trimmed by 4 bases and J by 5 bases, leaving 9 bases between them. Looked up from germline, CDR1 is GTSNPN and CDR2 is SVGIG (reference sequence). CDR3 length: 11 amino acids. The CDR3 reads CAWNRVHEQYF. DNA for the CDR3: TGTGCCTGGAACAGAGTACACGAGCAGTACTTC. Full variable domain (rest looked up from reference TRBV30 and TRBJ2-7): SQTIHQWPATLVQPVGSPLSLECTVEGTSNPNLYWYRQAAGRGLQLLFYSVGIGQISSEVPQNLSASRPQDRQFILSSKKLLLSDSGFYLCAWNRVHEQYFGPGTRLTVT.

The genes are TRBV5-6 and TRBJ2-5; TRBD1 agrees at 7 bases. The CDR3 totals 12 residues. V lost 4 bases to trimming and J lost 5 bases; unmatched junction nucleotides: 2. The germline V gene encodes CDR1 SGHDT and CDR2 YYEEEE. The CDR3 bases are TGTGCCAGCAGCCTGACAGGGGAGACCCAGTACTTC. This encodes CASSLTGETQYF.

This clone was seen a handful of times. This chain uses TRBV23-1 with TRBJ1-6; a possible D gene is TRBD1 (5 bases). TRBV23-1 is designated an ORF whose function remains uncertain. The CDR3 contains 15 residues. The V gene lost 0 bases and the J gene lost 8 bases, with 11 bases spanning the gap. The CDR3 region is CASSQSGRGYSPLHF. For the CDR3, the DNA is TGCGCCAGCAGTCAATCCGGAAGGGGATATTCACCCCTCCACTTT.

The table lists this clone with a few counts. The V gene is TRBV7-9, the J gene TRBJ2-6; unclear D gene. The V end was cut by 1 base, the J end by 3 bases, with 1 base between. The CDR3 extends over 13 amino acids. Germline CDR1 SEHNR, CDR2 FQNEAQ (reference sequence). The DNA of the CDR3 is TGTGCCAGCAGCTTAGTTGGGGCCAACGTCCTGACTTTC. Amino acid sequence: CASSLVGANVLTF. The full variable domain, in which reference TRBV7-9 and TRBJ2-6 provide the parts outside the CDR3, is DTGVSQNPRHKITKRGQNVTFRCDPISEHNRLYWYRQTLGQGPEFLTYFQNEAQLEKSRLLSDRFSAERPKGSFSTLEIQRTEQGDSAMYLCASSLVGANVLTFGAGSRLTVL.

This clone was found a few times. This sequence joins TRBV6-1 and TRBJ2-3; no reliable D call. The germline CDR1 and CDR2 sequences are MNHNS and SASEGT. The CDR3 is made up of 13 amino acids. V dropped 4 bases and J dropped 3 bases, with 8 bases sitting between them. The CDR3 DNA sequence: TGTGCCAGCAGTGCGAAAATTACAGATACGCAGTATTTT. This codes for CASSAKITDTQYF.

The chain uses TRBV5-1 and TRBJ2-5; 7 bases are shared with TRBD1. The germline CDR1 and CDR2 sequences are SGHRS and YFSETQ. After removal of 4 bases from V and 1 base from J, the junction contained 4 bases not matched to a gene. The CDR3 has 14 residues. In DNA form, the CDR3 reads TGCGCCAGCAGCACACAGGGGCTCCAAGAGACCCAGTACTTC. Translation: CASSTQGLQETQYF.

This clone came up a few times. The chain joins TRBV6-1 to TRBJ1-5; the match to TRBD1 covers 8 bases. Germline trimming cut 3 bases from V and 0 bases from J; bases unmatched to any gene: 4. The germline CDR1 and CDR2 sequences are MNHNS and SASEGT. The CDR3 runs to 16 residues. CDR3 DNA sequence: TGTGCCAGCAGTGAGGCACAGGGGGTTAGCAATCAGCCCCAGCATTTT. It is translated as CASSEAQGVSNQPQHF.

This chain links TRBV19 with TRBJ1-2, with a weak D call TRBD1 (6 bases). This CDR3 spans 13 amino acids. With 8 bases removed from V and 2 bases from J, the gap between germline ends came to 12 bases. Germline CDR1 reads LNHDA; CDR2 reads SQIVND (reference sequence). The CDR3 nucleotides are TGTGCCAGTTCCGGGACAACCAACTATGGCTACACCTTC. It yields the protein CASSGTTNYGYTF.

The V gene is TRBV6-6, the J gene TRBJ2-7; 8 nucleotides match TRBD2. CDR1 is MNHNY and CDR2 is SVGAGI in the germline V gene (reference sequence). Trimming removed 4 bases from V and 4 bases from J; junction bases left unmatched: 9. The CDR3 is made up of 15 amino acids. The CDR3 region is CASSSGAGVTYEQYF. CDR3 in DNA: TGTGCCAGCAGTTCCGGAGCGGGAGTTACTTACGAGCAGTACTTC.